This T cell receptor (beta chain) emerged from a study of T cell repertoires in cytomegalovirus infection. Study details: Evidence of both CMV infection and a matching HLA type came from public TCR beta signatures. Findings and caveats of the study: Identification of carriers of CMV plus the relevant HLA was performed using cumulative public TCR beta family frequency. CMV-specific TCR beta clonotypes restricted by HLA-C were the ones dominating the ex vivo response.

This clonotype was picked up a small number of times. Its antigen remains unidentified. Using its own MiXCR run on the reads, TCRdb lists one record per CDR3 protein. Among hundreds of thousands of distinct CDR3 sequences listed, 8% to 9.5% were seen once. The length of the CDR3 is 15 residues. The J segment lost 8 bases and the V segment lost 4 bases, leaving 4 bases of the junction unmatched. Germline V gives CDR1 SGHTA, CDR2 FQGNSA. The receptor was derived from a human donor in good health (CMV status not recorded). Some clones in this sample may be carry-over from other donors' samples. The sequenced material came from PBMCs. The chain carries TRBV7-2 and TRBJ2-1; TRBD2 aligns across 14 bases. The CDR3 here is CASSWGLAGDYEQFF. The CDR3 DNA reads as TGTGCCAGCAGCTGGGGACTAGCGGGGGACTATGAGCAGTTCTTC.